A single sample gave rise to the 3 T cell receptor beta chains below, sequenced in a study of early T cells in non-severe SARS-CoV-2 infection. TCRdb fed the 5' RACE reads into MiXCR, producing one record per CDR3 protein. The repertoire consists of about 66,000 distinct CDR3 sequences, with 20% to 25% occurring once and the leading ten covering 16%. Sequenced material: whole blood, taken at baseline. These receptors all come from an adult who was a healthcare worker with PCR-confirmed SARS-CoV-2 infection or an uninfected control (not recorded which).

This rearrangement joins TRBV4-1 to TRBJ1-1; D gene uncertain. CDR3 length: 15 residues. The germline V gene has CDR1 MGHRA and CDR2 YSYEKL. Trimming left V 0 bases short and J 5 bases short, with 13 bases between. Here the CDR3 reads CASSQENPVGTEAFF. DNA for the CDR3: TGCGCCAGCAGCCAAGAGAACCCGGTTGGTACTGAAGCTTTCTTT.

The chain has TRBV7-6 and TRBJ2-7; 8 positions match TRBD1. CDR3 length equals 13 residues. Trimming took 5 bases from V and 1 from J; bases not matched to a gene: 1. Germline lookup yields CDR1 SGHVS and CDR2 FNYEAQ. The DNA for the CDR3 is TGTGCCAGCAGCCGACAGGGGTCCTACGAGCAGTACTTC. The encoded protein is CASSRQGSYEQYF.

The chain employs TRBV3-1 and TRBJ1-2; D is undetermined. The length of the CDR3 is 14 residues. Deletions cut 0 bases from V and 7 bases from J, with 12 bases between. Germline lookup yields CDR1 LGHDT and CDR2 YNNKEL (reference sequence). For the CDR3, the DNA is TGTGCCAGCAGCCAAGATTCGTATGCCGGTGGCTACACCTTC. This translates into CASSQDSYAGGYTF.